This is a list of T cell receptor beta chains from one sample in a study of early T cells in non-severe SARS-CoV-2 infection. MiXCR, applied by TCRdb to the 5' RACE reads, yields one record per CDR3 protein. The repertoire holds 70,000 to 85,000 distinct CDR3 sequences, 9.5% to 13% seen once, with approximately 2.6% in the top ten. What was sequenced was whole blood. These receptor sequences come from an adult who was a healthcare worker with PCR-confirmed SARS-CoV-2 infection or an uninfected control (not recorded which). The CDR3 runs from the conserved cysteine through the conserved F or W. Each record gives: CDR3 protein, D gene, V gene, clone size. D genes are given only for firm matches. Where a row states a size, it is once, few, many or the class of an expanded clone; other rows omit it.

CSAGFRGGADTQYF	-	TRBV20-1	-
CASTQDRKETQYF	TRBD1	TRBV5-1	many
CASSYPNTGELFF	-	TRBV6-6	many
CASSEVTGGIYGYTF	TRBD1	TRBV2	-
CASIGTGSTDTQYF	TRBD1	TRBV19	many
CASSLVSTNEKLFF	-	TRBV6-6	many
CATSSGGTDTQYF	-	TRBV10-3	many
CASSRIYNEQFF	-	TRBV7-2	many
CASSFSGGMDEQYF	-	TRBV7-9	many
CASSRKGQGVNNSPLHF	TRBD1	TRBV4-1	few
CSATTGKNTEAFF	TRBD1	TRBV29-1	few
CASSLSGGNNEQFF	-	TRBV7-3	many
CASSQELAGGRDQETQYF	TRBD2	TRBV4-2	many
CTPGTSTDTQYF	-	TRBV20-1	few
CSAGSGGDQPQHF	-	TRBV29-1	many
CASGLFGDYGYTF	-	TRBV12-5	many
CASSLQPGASYEQYF	-	TRBV5-1	many